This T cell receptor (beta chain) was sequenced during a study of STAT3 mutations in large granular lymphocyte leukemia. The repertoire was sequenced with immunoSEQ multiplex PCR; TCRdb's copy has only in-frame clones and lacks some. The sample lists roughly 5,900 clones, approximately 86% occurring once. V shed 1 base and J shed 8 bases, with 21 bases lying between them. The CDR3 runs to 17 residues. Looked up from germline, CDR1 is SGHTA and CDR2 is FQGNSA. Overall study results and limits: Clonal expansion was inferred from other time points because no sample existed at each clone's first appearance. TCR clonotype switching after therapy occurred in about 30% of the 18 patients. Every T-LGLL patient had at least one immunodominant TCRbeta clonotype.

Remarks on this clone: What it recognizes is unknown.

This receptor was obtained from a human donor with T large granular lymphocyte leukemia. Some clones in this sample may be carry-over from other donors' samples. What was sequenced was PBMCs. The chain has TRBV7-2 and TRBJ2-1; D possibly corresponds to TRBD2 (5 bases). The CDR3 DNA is TGTGCCAGCAGCTTAGGGACTGAGTGGGCGAAGGTGGATGAGCAGTTCTTC. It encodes CASSLGTEWAKVDEQFF.